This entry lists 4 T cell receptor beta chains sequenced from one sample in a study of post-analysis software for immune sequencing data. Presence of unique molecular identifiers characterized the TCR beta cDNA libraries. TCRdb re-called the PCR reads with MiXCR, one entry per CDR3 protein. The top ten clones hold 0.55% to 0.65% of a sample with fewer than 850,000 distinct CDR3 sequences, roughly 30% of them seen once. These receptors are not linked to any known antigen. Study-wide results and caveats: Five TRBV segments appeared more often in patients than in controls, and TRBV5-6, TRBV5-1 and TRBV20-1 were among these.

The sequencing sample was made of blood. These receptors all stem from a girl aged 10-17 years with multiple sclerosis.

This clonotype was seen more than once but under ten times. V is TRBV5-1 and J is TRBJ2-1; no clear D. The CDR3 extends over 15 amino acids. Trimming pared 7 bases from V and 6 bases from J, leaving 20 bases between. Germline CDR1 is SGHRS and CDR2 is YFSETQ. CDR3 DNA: TGCGCCAGCCGACCGCTAGGCAGTGACGGCAATGAGCAGTTCTTC. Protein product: CASRPLGSDGNEQFF.

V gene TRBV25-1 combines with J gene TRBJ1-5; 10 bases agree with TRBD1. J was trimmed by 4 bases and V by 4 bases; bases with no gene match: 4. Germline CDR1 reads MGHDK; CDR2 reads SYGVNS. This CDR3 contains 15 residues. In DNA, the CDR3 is TGTGCCAGCAGTGCGGGGACAGGGGCGAATCAGCCCCAGCATTTT. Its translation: CASSAGTGANQPQHF. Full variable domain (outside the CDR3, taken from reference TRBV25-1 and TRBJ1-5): EADIYQTPRYLVIGTGKKITLECSQTMGHDKMYWYQQDPGMELHLIHYSYGVNSTEKGDLSSESTVSRIRTEHFPLTLESARPSHTSQYLCASSAGTGANQPQHFGDGTRLSIL.

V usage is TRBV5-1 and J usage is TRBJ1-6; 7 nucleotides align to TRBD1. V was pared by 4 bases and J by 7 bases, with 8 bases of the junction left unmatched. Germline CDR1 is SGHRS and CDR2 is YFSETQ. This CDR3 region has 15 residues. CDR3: CASSLLPGGNSPLHF. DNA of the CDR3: TGCGCCAGCAGCCTTCTACCAGGGGGGAATTCACCCCTCCACTTT. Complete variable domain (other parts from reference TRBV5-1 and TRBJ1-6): KAGVTQTPRYLIKTRGQQVTLSCSPISGHRSVSWYQQTPGQGLQFLFEYFSETQRNKGNFPGRFSGRQFSNSRSEMNVSTLELGDSALYLCASSLLPGGNSPLHFGNGTRLTVT.

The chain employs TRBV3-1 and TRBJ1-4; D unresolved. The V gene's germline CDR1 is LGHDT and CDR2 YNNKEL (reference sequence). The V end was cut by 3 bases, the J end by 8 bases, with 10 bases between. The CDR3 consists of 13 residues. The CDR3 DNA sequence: TGTGCCAGCAGCCAGGGTTTAGGGGAAAAACTGTTTTTT. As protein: CASSQGLGEKLFF.